These T cell receptor beta chains were read from a single sample in a study of beta chain features in type 1 diabetes. Profiled with immunoSEQ multiplex PCR; TCRdb holds only in-frame clones, not every one. There are about 27,000 clones in the sample; around three fifths occur only once, and under 1.5% lies in the top ten. Material for sequencing was Tregs from blood. Source of these receptors: a young woman with type 1 diabetes. CDR3s include the opening cysteine and the closing phenylalanine or tryptophan. Fields, in order: V gene, clone size, D gene, J gene, CDR3 DNA, CDR3 protein. D genes are given only for firm matches. Clone size is stated in some rows and not others, as once, few, many or a class when expanded.

TRBV5-4	-	-	TRBJ2-7	TGTGCCAGCAGCTTGATCGGGTCCTCCTACGAGCAGTACTTC	CASSLIGSSYEQYF
TRBV19	-	-	TRBJ1-5	TGTGCCAGTAGTTCCCCCGACGGGACACCCCGTCGTGAGCCCCAGCATTTT	CASSSPDGTPRREPQHF
TRBV19	-	-	TRBJ1-2	TGTGCCAGTAGTAAAGGACAGCATGGGCCGGGGGGCTACACCTTC	CASSKGQHGPGGYTF
TRBV7-2	-	-	TRBJ2-1	TGTGCCAGCAGCTTAGCCTGGAGCTCCTACAATGAGCAGTTCTTC	CASSLAWSSYNEQFF
TRBV28	once	TRBD1	TRBJ2-7	TGTGCCAGCAGTTTGAGGACAGGGGCGCTTAGTTTTCTGTACTTC	CASSLRTGALSFLYF
TRBV30	-	-	TRBJ2-3	TGTGCCTGCCGACTTATCACAGATACGCAGTATTTT	CACRLITDTQYF
TRBV30	few	TRBD1	TRBJ1-1	TGTGCCTGGAGCGGTTCTATTACAGGGGCGAACACTGAAGCTTTCTTT	CAWSGSITGANTEAFF
TRBV2	-	-	TRBJ2-7	TGTGCCAGCAGTGTAGGGGTTAAGGACTACGAGCAGTACTTC	CASSVGVKDYEQYF
TRBV7-9	-	-	TRBJ2-7	TGTGCCAGCAGCTTAGCCGGGGCCTACGAGCAGTACTTC	CASSLAGAYEQYF
TRBV10-3	-	TRBD2	TRBJ2-1	TGTGCCATCAGCGGGGGGGCGGGAGGATTTAATGAGCAGTTCTTC	CAISGGAGGFNEQFF
TRBV4-2	few	-	TRBJ2-1	TGTGCCAGCAGCTTGCGGGAACGGAATTTGAATGAGCAGTTCTTC	CASSLRERNLNEQFF
TRBV29-1	few	-	TRBJ2-4	TGCAGCGTTGTAGCGGTCCCAGACCCAAACATTCAGTACTTC	CSVVAVPDPNIQYF
TRBV5-1	once	TRBD1	TRBJ1-2	TGCGCCAGCAGCTGGGGACAGATGACAGCTAACTATGGCTACACCTTC	CASSWGQMTANYGYTF
TRBV28	few	-	TRBJ2-5	TGTGCCAGCAGGGGGCAGGGCCCCATAGAGACCCAGTACTTC	CASRGQGPIETQYF
TRBV27	-	-	TRBJ2-2	TGTGCCAGCAGTTTAAGAGGATATGCGTGGCAGAACACCGGGGAGCTGTTTTTT	CASSLRGYAWQNTGELFF
TRBV7-2	-	-	TRBJ1-6	TGTGCCAGCAGCTTAATCAGCTCCTATAATTCACCCCTCCACTTT	CASSLISSYNSPLHF
TRBV29-1	-	-	TRBJ2-2	TGCAGCGTTTGGGGCGCCGGGGAGCTGTTTTTT	CSVWGAGELFF
TRBV5-6	-	-	TRBJ2-3	TGTGCCAGCAGCTTGAGGGGCAACACAGATACGCAGTATTTT	CASSLRGNTDTQYF
TRBV7-9	-	TRBD2	TRBJ2-5	TGTGCCAGCAGCCCGAAAAGCGGGAGTAAAGAGACCCAGTACTTC	CASSPKSGSKETQYF
TRBV7-2	-	-	TRBJ2-7	TGTGCCAGCAGCTTATTTTGGGCAGGGGAGTTGATTGGGTACGAGCAGTACTTC	CASSLFWAGELIGYEQYF
TRBV11-3	-	-	TRBJ2-4	TGTGCCAGCAGCTCAACCTTCGGAAACATTCAGTACTTC	CASSSTFGNIQYF
TRBV28	-	-	TRBJ2-2	TGTGCCAGCAGCCGCAGCGCCTCAGGTCGGGGAGGGGGCACCGGGGAGCTGTTTTTT	CASSRSASGRGGGTGELFF
TRBV9	-	TRBD2	TRBJ2-7	TGTGCCAGCAGCGTAGGCCCGGGGGGGGATGGCGAGGCGTACTTC	CASSVGPGGDGEAYF
TRBV11-2	-	-	TRBJ2-2	TGTGCCAGCAGCACCCTCGGTTTTCAGGGTTGGGATCCCGGGGAGCTGTTTTTT	CASSTLGFQGWDPGELFF
TRBV5-1	-	TRBD2	TRBJ2-1	TGCGCCAGCAGCTCCCCGGGTAGCGGGAGGGCCGAGGACAATGAGCAGTTCTTC	CASSSPGSGRAEDNEQFF
TRBV30	few	-	TRBJ2-5	TGTGCCTGGAGCCTTCCAGGGATCCGGACCCAGTACTTC	CAWSLPGIRTQYF
TRBV5-6	-	TRBD1	TRBJ2-1	TGTGCCAGCAGCTTCTGGGACAGGTCCTACAATGAGCAGTTCTTC	CASSFWDRSYNEQFF
TRBV28	-	-	TRBJ2-5	TGTGCCAGCAGTTTTGCAGCGACCCAAGAGACCCAGTACTTC	CASSFAATQETQYF
TRBV7-9	medium-sized	-	TRBJ2-3	TGTGCCAGCAGCCCCCCGTCGGATACGCAGTATTTT	CASSPPSDTQYF
TRBV4-2	-	TRBD2	TRBJ2-1	TGTGCCAGCAGCCAAGAGGCGGGAGGGGGTTCCTACAATGAGCAGTTCTTC	CASSQEAGGGSYNEQFF
TRBV7-9	-	TRBD1	TRBJ2-4	TGTGCCAGCCGCTCGACAGGGGACGGGAACATTCAGTACTTC	CASRSTGDGNIQYF
TRBV7-6	-	-	TRBJ2-1	TGTGCCAGCACCTTGGGGGGTTTCGGTTTTAATGAGCAGTTCTTC	CASTLGGFGFNEQFF
TRBV5-4	few	-	TRBJ2-7	TGTGCCAGCAGCCCCGCGGGGGCTGGTTCTTACGAGCAGTACTTC	CASSPAGAGSYEQYF
TRBV7-3	few	-	TRBJ2-7	TGTGCCAGCAGCTTTACAGGCGGGATGTCCGAGCAGTACTTC	CASSFTGGMSEQYF
TRBV7-2	-	-	TRBJ2-3	TGTGCCAGCACCCGGGGATTAGTGACAGATACGCAGTATTTT	CASTRGLVTDTQYF
TRBV7-9	few	TRBD1	TRBJ1-4	TGTGCCAGCAGCTTACGGGGACAGGGGAATGAAAAACTGTTTTTT	CASSLRGQGNEKLFF
TRBV30	-	-	TRBJ1-6	TGTGCCTGGTTGTTCGGAGGGGAGGGGTCCTATAATTCACCCCTCCACTTT	CAWLFGGEGSYNSPLHF
TRBV5-6	-	-	TRBJ1-2	TGTGCCAGCAGCTCTCGGGGAAAGTTATATGGCTATGGCTACACCTTC	CASSSRGKLYGYGYTF
TRBV7-3	-	-	TRBJ2-3	TGTGCCAGCAGCTCCTCGTACACAGATACGCAGTATTTT	CASSSSYTDTQYF
TRBV9	-	-	TRBJ2-3	TGTGCCAGCAGCGTAGGGGCAGCTAGCCGATCAGATACGCAGTATTTT	CASSVGAASRSDTQYF
TRBV28	few	-	TRBJ1-1	TGTGCCAGCAGTTTATTTGAGACTTTCTTT	CASSLFETFF
TRBV27	few	TRBD2	TRBJ2-1	TGTGCCAGCAGCCCCAACCCCTTGGGGTTGGCGGGAGGGAACAATGAGCAGTTCTTC	CASSPNPLGLAGGNNEQFF
TRBV7-3	-	TRBD2	TRBJ2-1	TGTGCCAGCAGCGTACTAGCGGGAGCCTACAATGAGCAGTTCTTC	CASSVLAGAYNEQFF
TRBV14	-	-	TRBJ2-5	TGTGCCAGCAGCCACCGTGCTGGCAGGGCCCATACGACCCAGTACTTC	CASSHRAGRAHTTQYF
TRBV6-4	-	-	TRBJ2-1	TGTGCCAGCAGTGACATGAGTGGAGGGAGGAAGCAGTTCTTC	CASSDMSGGRKQFF
TRBV2	-	TRBD1	TRBJ1-5	TGTGCCGGACACAGGGGGCCCGAACAGCCCCAGCATTTT	CAGHRGPEQPQHF
TRBV7-8	-	-	TRBJ2-5	TGTGCCAGCAGCTTAGTGGCGCTGCGGGGTGAGACCCAGTACTTC	CASSLVALRGETQYF
TRBV5-1	-	TRBD1	TRBJ2-2	TGCGCCAGCAGTCTACAGGGACAGGGGTCCGGGGAGCTGTTTTTT	CASSLQGQGSGELFF
TRBV6-5	-	-	TRBJ1-1	TGTGCCAGCAGTTACTCAACCGCCCGTAGCACTGAAGCTTTCTTT	CASSYSTARSTEAFF
TRBV7-7	few	-	TRBJ2-3	TGTGCCAGCAGCTCAACTAGTAATTTGGGGGATACGCAGTATTTT	CASSSTSNLGDTQYF
TRBV27	-	-	TRBJ2-7	TGTGCCAGCAGTCCCCTGAGGACTATTTCCTACGAGCAGTACTTC	CASSPLRTISYEQYF
TRBV19	few	-	TRBJ1-1	TGTGCCAGTAGTAGCAGGGTCGCCCAAGCTTTCTTT	CASSSRVAQAFF
TRBV11-3	-	TRBD2	TRBJ2-1	TGTGCCAGCAGTCCTACCTCCGGGACTAGCGGGAGAGGTGAGCAGTTCTTC	CASSPTSGTSGRGEQFF
TRBV7-2	-	-	TRBJ2-1	TGTGCCAGCAGCGAAGATGTGGCCCGCAATGAGCAGTTCTTC	CASSEDVARNEQFF
TRBV11-2	-	-	TRBJ2-3	TGTGCCAGCAGCTTTGGGCAGAGCACAGATACGCAGTATTTT	CASSFGQSTDTQYF
TRBV30	-	TRBD1	TRBJ2-6	TGTGCCTGGAGTGAGGCGGGACAGGCAGGGGGGTTGGGGGCCAACGTCCTGACTTTC	CAWSEAGQAGGLGANVLTF
TRBV5-1	-	-	TRBJ1-2	TGCGCCAGCAGCTTGTCTTTCCAGGGTGATGGCTACACCTTC	CASSLSFQGDGYTF
TRBV18	few	-	TRBJ2-4	TGTGCCAGCTCACCCGGTGAGACTAAGTACTTC	CASSPGETKYF
TRBV29-1	-	TRBD2	TRBJ2-5	TGCAGCTCCACCGGGACTAGCGGCGAAGAGACCCAGTACTTC	CSSTGTSGEETQYF